The 8 T cell receptor beta chains presented below share a single source sample, sequenced in a study of sequential checkpoint blockade in melanoma. Generated by immunoSEQ multiplex PCR, the TCRdb table keeps only in-frame clones and is missing some. Seen here are 14,000 or so clones, over 75% observed once, and the top ten hold roughly 30%. Treatment reported: randomized to nivolumab then ipilimumab (arm A) or the reverse (arm B). The sample was CD8+ T cells sorted from blood (inferred from file names), taken from a patient given nivolumab and ipilimumab in sequence. These receptor sequences come from a human donor with melanoma.

The V call is TRBV27, the J call TRBJ2-7, with unresolved D. The germline CDR1 and CDR2 sequences are MNHEY and SMNVEV (reference sequence). V shed 5 bases and J shed 5 bases, with 10 bases lying between them. The CDR3 contains 12 residues. The CDR3 spells CASSLLGDEQYF. The CDR3 region has the DNA TGTGCCAGCAGTCTCCTGGGCGACGAGCAGTACTTC.

J is TRBJ2-7 and V is TRBV19, with D possibly being TRBD2 (5 bases). The CDR3 has 12 amino acids. Trimming removed 5 bases at V and 3 bases at J, with 8 bases between. Germline V gives CDR1 LNHDA, CDR2 SQIVND (reference sequence). DNA of the CDR3: TGTGCCAGTAGTGAGGCGGGCTACGAGCAGTACTTC. Translation gives CASSEAGYEQYF.

This clone showed up just a few times. The chain has TRBV5-8 and TRBJ1-5; D gene uncertain. V lost 0 bases, J lost 7 bases, and 11 bases lay in between. CDR1 and CDR2 from the germline V gene are SGHTS and YDEGEE. There are 14 residues in the CDR3. CDR3 protein: CASSLDGIPQPQHF. CDR3 DNA: TGTGCCAGCAGCTTGGACGGGATACCGCAGCCCCAGCATTTT.

The CDR3 nucleotides are TGTGCCAGCAGCACGACAGGGGGCTTGGATACGCAGTATTTT. Protein product: CASSTTGGLDTQYF. This sequence joins TRBV9 and TRBJ2-3; 10 bases map to TRBD1. Germline CDR1 reads SGDLS; CDR2 reads YYNGEE. V lost 4 bases to trimming and J lost 6 bases; unmatched junction nucleotides: 5. The length of the CDR3 is 14 residues.

The J gene is TRBJ2-1, the V gene TRBV2, with 8 bases aligning to TRBD1. There are 13 residues in the CDR3. CDR1 is SNHLY, CDR2 FYNNEI, per germline. The ends lost 6 bases at V and 4 bases at J; junction bases unmatched: 2. The CDR3 region is CASRTGAYNEQFF. The CDR3 region has the DNA TGTGCCAGCAGGACAGGGGCATACAATGAGCAGTTCTTC.

The chain employs TRBV6-1 and TRBJ2-5; TRBD1 might be the D (6 bases). The end of the DNA is better explained by TRBJ2-7, so the J call may be wrong. The CDR3 loop spans 16 amino acids. Looked up from germline, CDR1 is MNHNS and CDR2 is SASEGT. CDR3 in amino acids: CASSERTVARSGEQYF. The CDR3 DNA sequence: TGTGCCAGCAGTGAAAGGACAGTGGCTAGGAGTGGCGAGCAGTACTTC.

In its sample, this clone was seen once. V usage is TRBV7-2 and J usage is TRBJ2-5, with 14 bases that match TRBD2. The CDR3 contains 18 residues. Germline V gene data show CDR1 as SGHTA and CDR2 as FQGNSA. J lost 4 bases, V lost 5 bases, and 12 bases had no gene match. CDR3: CASSPRLAGGGGGETQYF. CDR3 nucleotide sequence: TGTGCCAGCAGCCCAAGACTAGCGGGAGGGGGTGGCGGAGAGACCCAGTACTTC.

V usage is TRBV10-2 and J usage is TRBJ1-5; a weak D match, TRBD1 (5 bases). V was clipped by 6 bases and J by 3 bases, with 12 bases between them. This CDR3 contains 14 residues. Germline CDR1 reads WSHSY; CDR2 reads SAAADI. As DNA, the CDR3 is TGCGCCAGCAGATTCCAGGGCGTCAATCAGCCCCAGCATTTT. This translates into CASRFQGVNQPQHF.